This T cell receptor beta chain was sequenced during a study of shared clonotypes between healthy human individuals. The repertoire was sequenced with immunoSEQ multiplex PCR; TCRdb's copy has only in-frame clones and lacks some. The sample has nearly 2 million clones, approximately 94% seen once. Study conclusions and caveats: The sharing of approximately 5.1% of naive CD4 clonotypes was seen across several donors. Deeper or shallower sequencing was expected to change how clonotypes are shared among donors. Clonotypes which were not shared had lower generation probabilities than clonotypes that all four donors shared.

Germline V gene sequence: CDR1 KGHSY, CDR2 FQNENV. Trimming pared 4 bases from V and 2 bases from J, leaving 8 bases between. The CDR3 has 13 residues. About this clone: Its antigen is still unknown.

Terminally differentiated effector memory CD45RA+ cells were left out of the naive CD8 fraction, which was CD45RO-negative and positively selected for CCR7. V gene TRBV16 combines with J gene TRBJ1-2; no reliable D call. The receptor was isolated from a man in his late teens or twenties in good health. Sequencing used naive CD8+ T cells sorted from blood. The chain's CDR3 is CASSLDGNYGYTF. The DNA for the CDR3 is TGTGCCAGCAGCCTAGACGGAAACTATGGCTACACCTTC.